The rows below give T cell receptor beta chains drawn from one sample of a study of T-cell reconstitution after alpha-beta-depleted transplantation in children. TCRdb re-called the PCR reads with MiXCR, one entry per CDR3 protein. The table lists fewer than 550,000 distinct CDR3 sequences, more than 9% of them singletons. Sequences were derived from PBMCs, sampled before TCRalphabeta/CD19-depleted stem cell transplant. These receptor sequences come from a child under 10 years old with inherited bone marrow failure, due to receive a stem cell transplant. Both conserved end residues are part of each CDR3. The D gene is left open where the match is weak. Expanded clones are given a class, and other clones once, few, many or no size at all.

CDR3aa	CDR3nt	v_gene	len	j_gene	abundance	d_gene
CASSLKVGARVQPQHF	TGTGCCAGCAGCCTCAAGGTGGGGGCGCGGGTGCAGCCCCAGCATTTT	TRBV7-2	16	TRBJ1-5	few	-
CAISEGVPDTQYF	TGTGCCATCAGTGAGGGAGTCCCAGATACGCAGTATTTT	TRBV10-3	13	TRBJ2-3	many	-
CASRGTSGFPSTDTQYF	TGTGCCAGCAGGGGGACTAGCGGATTCCCTAGCACAGATACGCAGTATTTT	TRBV12-3/TRBV12-4	17	TRBJ2-3	many	TRBD2
CASSADRVWANVLTF	TGTGCCAGCAGTGCCGACAGGGTCTGGGCCAACGTCCTGACTTTC	TRBV6-1	15	TRBJ2-6	-	TRBD1
CASSPSIGLGNEQFF	TGTGCCAGTAGTCCTAGCATCGGACTAGGCAATGAGCAGTTCTTC	TRBV19	15	TRBJ2-1	few	TRBD2
CSVRTRGAQNIQYF	TGCAGTGTCCGCACCAGGGGGGCCCAAAACATTCAGTACTTC	TRBV20-1	14	TRBJ2-4	few	-
CATEAGTGGWETQYF	TGTGCCACCGAGGCCGGGACAGGGGGTTGGGAGACCCAGTACTTC	TRBV7-2	15	TRBJ2-5	few	TRBD1
CASSYSTRDLSGNTIYF	TGTGCCAGCAGTTACTCGACCCGGGACCTCTCTGGAAACACCATATATTTT	TRBV6-5	17	TRBJ1-3	many	-
CASSLGDGLRRQFF	TGTGCCAGCAGCTTGGGGGACGGCCTTCGGAGGCAGTTCTTC	TRBV7-2	14	TRBJ2-1	many	-
CASSSGSGGYEQYF	TGTGCCAGCAGTTCAGGGTCGGGTGGCTACGAGCAGTACTTC	TRBV27	14	TRBJ2-7	many	-
CSARDYETEFPRQYF	TGCAGTGCTAGAGATTACGAGACAGAGTTTCCGCGGCAGTACTTC	TRBV20-1	15	TRBJ2-7	-	-
CASSLSGIRSPSDTEAFF	TGTGCCAGCAGCTTAAGCGGTATTCGGTCTCCATCGGACACTGAAGCTTTCTTT	TRBV7-7	18	TRBJ1-1	many	-
CASREKPGSYEQYF	TGCGCCAGCAGAGAAAAGCCGGGTTCCTACGAGCAGTACTTC	TRBV4-3	14	TRBJ2-7	many	-
CASNPDRGRTGELFF	TGTGCCAGCAACCCCGACAGGGGCCGAACCGGGGAGCTGTTTTTT	TRBV12-3/TRBV12-4	15	TRBJ2-2	few	TRBD1
CARMALGNGELFF	TGTGCCAGGATGGCCCTTGGTAACGGGGAGCTGTTTTTT	TRBV2	13	TRBJ2-2	many	-
CSARDRREGKYNEQFF	TGCAGTGCTAGAGATCGGAGGGAGGGGAAATACAATGAGCAGTTCTTC	TRBV20-1	16	TRBJ2-1	many	TRBD2
CSARVWAYEQYF	TGCAGTGCTAGAGTATGGGCCTACGAGCAGTACTTC	TRBV20-1	12	TRBJ2-7	many	-
CASSQGGGLSGEAFF	TGTGCCAGCAGCCAAGGAGGGGGTCTTAGTGGCGAAGCTTTCTTT	TRBV14	15	TRBJ1-1	many	-
CSARRTDRVTKNIQYF	TGCAGTGCTAGACGCACGGACAGGGTGACCAAAAACATTCAGTACTTC	TRBV20-1	16	TRBJ2-4	many	TRBD1
CASRFNGVTEAFF	TGCGCCAGCAGGTTTAACGGCGTCACTGAAGCTTTCTTT	TRBV5-1	13	TRBJ1-1	-	-